Below, one T cell receptor (beta chain) is given with its context. Its antigen is as yet unknown. The V gene lost 4 bases and the J gene lost 8 bases, with 14 bases spanning the gap. The CDR3 covers 13 residues. Germline V lookup: CDR1 MGHDK, CDR2 SYGVNS. Assay used: immunoSEQ multiplex PCR; TCRdb lists only in-frame clones, some missing. The table shows roughly 190,000 clones, with roughly 86% occurring only once. The sample is drawn from a study of cytomegalovirus exposure and HLA in healthy donors. Background on the study: A later analysis reported the 120 or so validation repertoires used the same platform as the roughly 700 first-cohort repertoires.

Notes on the study in general: Cytomegalovirus association was assigned to about 150 TCR beta chains. CMV antigen specificity of a few CMV-associated chains was confirmed in vitro.

The chain combines TRBV25-1 with TRBJ1-2; tentative D call: TRBD1 (5 bases). The TCR was taken from a man between 25 and 39 years old in good health and CMV-seropositive. Sequencing used PBMCs. CDR3 in DNA: TGTGCCAGCAGTGGTACGTCAGGGTCCGGCTACACCTTC. Translation: CASSGTSGSGYTF.